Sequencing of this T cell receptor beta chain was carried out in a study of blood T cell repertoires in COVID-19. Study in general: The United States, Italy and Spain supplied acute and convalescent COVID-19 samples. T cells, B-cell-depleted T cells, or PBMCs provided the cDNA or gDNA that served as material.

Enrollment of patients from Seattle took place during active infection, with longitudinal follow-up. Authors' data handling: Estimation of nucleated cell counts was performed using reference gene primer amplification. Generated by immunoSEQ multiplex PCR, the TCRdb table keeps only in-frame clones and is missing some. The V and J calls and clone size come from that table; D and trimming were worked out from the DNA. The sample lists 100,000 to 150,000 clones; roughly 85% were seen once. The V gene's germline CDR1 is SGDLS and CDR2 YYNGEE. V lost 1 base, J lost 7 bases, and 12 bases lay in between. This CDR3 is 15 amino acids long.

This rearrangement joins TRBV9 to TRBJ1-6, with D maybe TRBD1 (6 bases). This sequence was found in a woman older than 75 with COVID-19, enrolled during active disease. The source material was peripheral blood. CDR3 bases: TGTGCCAGCAGCGTAAAGGGGGGGGTCAATTCACCCCTCCACTTT. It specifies CASSVKGGVNSPLHF. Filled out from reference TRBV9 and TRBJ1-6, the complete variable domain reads DSGVTQTPKHLITATGQRVTLRCSPRSGDLSVYWYQQSLDQGLQFLIQYYNGEERAKGNILERFSAQQFPDLHSELNLSSLELGDSALYFCASSVKGGVNSPLHFGNGTRLTVT.